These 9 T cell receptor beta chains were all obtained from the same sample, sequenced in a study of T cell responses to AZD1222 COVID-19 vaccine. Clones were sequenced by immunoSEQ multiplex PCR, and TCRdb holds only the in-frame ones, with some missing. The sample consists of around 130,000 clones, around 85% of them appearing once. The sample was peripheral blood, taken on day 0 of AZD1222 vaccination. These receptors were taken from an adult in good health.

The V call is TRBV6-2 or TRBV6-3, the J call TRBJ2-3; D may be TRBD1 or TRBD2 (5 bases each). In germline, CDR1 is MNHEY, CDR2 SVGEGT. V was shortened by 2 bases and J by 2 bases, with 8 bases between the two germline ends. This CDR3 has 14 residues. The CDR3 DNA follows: TGTGCCAGCAGTTACGGGGACGACACAGATACGCAGTATTTT. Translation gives CASSYGDDTDTQYF.

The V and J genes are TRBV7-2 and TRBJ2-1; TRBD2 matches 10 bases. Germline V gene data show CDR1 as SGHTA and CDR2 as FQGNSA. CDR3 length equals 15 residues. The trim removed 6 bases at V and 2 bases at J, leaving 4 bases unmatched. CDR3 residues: CASRESGGAYNEQFF. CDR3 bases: TGTGCCAGCAGGGAGAGCGGGGGGGCCTACAATGAGCAGTTCTTC.

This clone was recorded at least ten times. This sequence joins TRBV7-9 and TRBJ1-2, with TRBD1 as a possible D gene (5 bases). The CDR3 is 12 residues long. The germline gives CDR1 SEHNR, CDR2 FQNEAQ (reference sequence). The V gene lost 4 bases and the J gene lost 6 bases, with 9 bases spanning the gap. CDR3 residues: CASSSARDGYTF. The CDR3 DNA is TGTGCCAGCAGCTCGGCCAGGGATGGCTACACCTTC. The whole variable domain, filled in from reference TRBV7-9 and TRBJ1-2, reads DTGVSQNPRHKITKRGQNVTFRCDPISEHNRLYWYRQTLGQGPEFLTYFQNEAQLEKSRLLSDRFSAERPKGSFSTLEIQRTEQGDSAMYLCASSSARDGYTFGSGTRLTVV.

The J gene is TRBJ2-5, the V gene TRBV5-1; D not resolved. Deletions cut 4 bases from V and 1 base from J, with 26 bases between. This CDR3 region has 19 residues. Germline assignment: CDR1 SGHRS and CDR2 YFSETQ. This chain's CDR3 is CASSPIGLADRDGQETQYF. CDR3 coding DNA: TGCGCCAGCAGCCCCATAGGGCTGGCGGATAGGGATGGCCAAGAGACCCAGTACTTC.

The DNA for the CDR3 is TGCAGCGTTGAACTCCCAGGGCTAGAGACCCAGTACTTC. Translated: CSVELPGLETQYF. The chain links TRBV29-1 to TRBJ2-5; TRBD1 might be the D (5 bases). Trimming took off 2 bases at V and 4 bases at J, with 11 bases between the two ends. This CDR3 is built from 13 residues. From germline, CDR1 is SQVTM and CDR2 ANQGSEA.

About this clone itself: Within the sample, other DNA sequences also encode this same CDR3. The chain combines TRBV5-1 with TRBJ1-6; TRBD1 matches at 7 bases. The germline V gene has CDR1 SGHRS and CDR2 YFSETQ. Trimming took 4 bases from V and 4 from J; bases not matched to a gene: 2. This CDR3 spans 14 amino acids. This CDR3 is CASSRDRYNSPLHF. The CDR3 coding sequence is TGCGCCAGCAGCCGGGACAGATATAATTCACCCCTCCACTTT.

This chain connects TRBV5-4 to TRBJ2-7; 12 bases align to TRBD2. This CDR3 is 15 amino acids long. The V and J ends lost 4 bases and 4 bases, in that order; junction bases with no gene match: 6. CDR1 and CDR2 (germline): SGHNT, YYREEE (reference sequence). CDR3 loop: CASSPPTSGSYEQYF. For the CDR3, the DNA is TGTGCCAGCAGCCCCCCGACTAGCGGGAGTTACGAGCAGTACTTC.

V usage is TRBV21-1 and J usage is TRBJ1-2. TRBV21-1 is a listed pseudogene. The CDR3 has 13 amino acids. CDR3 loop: CASSFRGGNGYTF. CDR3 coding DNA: TGTGCCAGCAGCTTCCGGGGGGGGAATGGCTACACCTTC.

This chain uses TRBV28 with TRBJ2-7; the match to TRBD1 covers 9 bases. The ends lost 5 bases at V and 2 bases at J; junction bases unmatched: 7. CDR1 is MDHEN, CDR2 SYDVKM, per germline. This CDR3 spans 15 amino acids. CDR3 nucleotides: TGTGCCAGCAGTCTCCCGGGGGACAGGGCCTACGAGCAGTACTTC. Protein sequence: CASSLPGDRAYEQYF.